Sequencing of this T cell receptor (beta chain) was carried out in a study of T cell repertoires in cytomegalovirus infection. About the research overall: Selection of CMV epitopes for the study included recently identified HLA-C-restricted and well-studied HLA-B-restricted ones. It can be stated that public TCR beta signatures indicated CMV infection as well as a matching HLA type. Notes on the study in general: Within the response measured ex vivo, HLA-C-restricted CMV-specific TCR beta clonotypes were dominant. Cumulative public TCR beta family frequency identified carriers of CMV plus the relevant HLA.

One entry per CDR3 protein, called by TCRdb with MiXCR from the reads. The sample contains about 150,000 distinct CDR3 sequences, over 30% of which appear only once. This clonotype was seen more than once but under ten times. Its antigen is unknown. The length of the CDR3 is 11 residues. Trimming took off 3 bases at V and 8 bases at J, with 7 bases between the two ends. Sequenced here: CD8+ T cells from cultured PBMCs, sampled from culture after CMV antigen stimulation. The J gene is TRBJ1-1, the V gene TRBV12-3 or TRBV12-4; D call uncertain. The clonotype was recovered from a human donor in good health (CMV status not recorded). Some clones in this sample may be carry-over from other donors' samples. CDR3 nucleotide sequence: TGTGCCAGCAGTTTGAACAAAGAAGCTTTCTTT. This encodes CASSLNKEAFF.